The 28 T cell receptor beta chains listed next were all sequenced from one sample in a study of shared clonotypes between healthy human individuals. Clones were read by immunoSEQ multiplex PCR, and TCRdb kept only the in-frame ones, dropping some. The sample includes approximately 2.5 million clones, 93% seen only once; the top ten take around 0.4%. Specimen: naive CD4+ T cells from PBMCs. Documented subset: CD45RA+ positively selected. The receptors come from a man between 18 and 35 years old in good health. Some clones in this sample may be carry-over from other donors' samples.

The chain carries TRBV28 and TRBJ2-7, with 8 bases fitting TRBD2. The CDR3 consists of 12 residues. Germline CDR1 MDHEN, CDR2 SYDVKM. J was trimmed by 6 bases and V by 5 bases; bases with no gene match: 3. The CDR3 here is CASSPAGGEQYF. In DNA, the CDR3 is TGTGCCAGCAGTCCGGCGGGGGGCGAGCAGTACTTC.

With regard to this clone: Other DNA sequences in the sample encode the same CDR3. V is TRBV28 and J is TRBJ2-7; no firm D call. Trimming left V 7 bases short and J 0 bases short, with 7 bases between. Germline lookup yields CDR1 MDHEN and CDR2 SYDVKM. The CDR3 consists of 12 residues. CDR3 region: CASTSSSYEQYF. Here the CDR3 DNA reads TGTGCCAGCACTTCTAGCTCCTACGAGCAGTACTTC.

Turning to this clone: This may stem from a read error, because a much larger clone lies one nucleotide away. The same CDR3 can be traced to other DNA sequences in this sample. The rearrangement joins TRBV5-4 to TRBJ2-5; D unresolved. Trimming removed 5 bases from V and 2 bases from J, with 4 bases in between. In germline, CDR1 is SGHNT, CDR2 YYREEE (reference sequence). CDR3 length equals 11 residues. CDR3 loop: CASSLQETQYF. The CDR3 DNA follows: TGTGCCAGCAGTTTACAAGAGACCCAGTACTTC.

The chain uses TRBV28 and TRBJ2-7; TRBD1 aligns across 8 bases. Losses at the gene ends were 6 bases for V and 3 bases for J; bases not matched to a gene: 4. The germline V gene has CDR1 MDHEN and CDR2 SYDVKM. The CDR3 extends over 13 amino acids. CDR3 in amino acids: CASRRTGHYEQYF. CDR3 DNA sequence: TGTGCCAGCAGGAGGACAGGGCACTACGAGCAGTACTTC.

The V call is TRBV27, the J call TRBJ2-2, with 11 bases aligning to TRBD2. CDR1 and CDR2 (germline): MNHEY, SMNVEV (reference sequence). After removal of 4 bases from V and 6 bases from J, the junction contained 13 bases not matched to a gene. The CDR3 is 18 amino acids. Here the CDR3 reads CASSSTSGNSPIAGELFF. The CDR3, as DNA: TGTGCCAGCAGTTCGACTAGCGGGAATTCTCCAATCGCCGGGGAGCTGTTTTTT.

In regard to this clone: No DNA is shown, since the ends of the CDR3 on it are uncertain; the CDR3 is the one TCRdb lists. The chain links TRBV9 to TRBJ2-2; the D call of TRBD2 is as the table states it, not checked on the DNA. Both ends counted, the CDR3 spans 16 residues. The V gene's germline CDR1 is SGDLS and CDR2 YYNGEE. The CDR3: CASTSGTSGNTGELFF.

The J gene is TRBJ2-2, the V gene TRBV5-1; 8 nucleotides align to TRBD2. This CDR3 is 19 amino acids long. V lost 0 bases, J lost 6 bases, and 16 bases stayed unmatched. The V gene's germline CDR1 is SGHRS and CDR2 YFSETQ. The CDR3 here is CASSLEVNIWREVPGELFF. CDR3 nucleotides: TGCGCCAGCAGCTTGGAGGTCAATATATGGCGGGAGGTTCCCGGGGAGCTGTTTTTT.

The chain recombines TRBV5-6 with TRBJ2-7; TRBD1 or TRBD2 may be the D gene (5 bases each). The CDR3 has 16 amino acids. V was shortened by 0 bases and J by 5 bases, with 18 bases between the two germline ends. Germline V gene lookup returns CDR1 SGHDT and CDR2 YYEEEE. CDR3 nucleotides: TGTGCCAGCAGCTTGGGAGGGGTTGGTAGTAGGGACGAGCAGTACTTC. Translation gives CASSLGGVGSRDEQYF.

J is TRBJ2-7 and V is TRBV25-1; 7 bases are shared with TRBD2. Germline CDR1 reads MGHDK; CDR2 reads SYGVNS. V trimming: 5 bases; J trimming: 5 bases; junction bases outside the gene matches: 12. CDR3 length equals 15 residues. In DNA, the CDR3 is TGTGCCAGCAGTAGGCGCGGGAGAAGGATCGACGAGCAGTACTTC. The encoded protein is CASSRRGRRIDEQYF.

The gene calls are TRBV15 and TRBJ1-4; D may be TRBD1 (5 bases). CDR3 size: 13 residues. Germline CDR1 is LNHNV and CDR2 is YYDKDF (reference sequence). V was shortened by 9 bases and J by 4 bases, with 12 bases between the two germline ends. The CDR3: CATSGTFNEKLFF. The CDR3 bases are TGTGCCACTTCCGGGACCTTTAATGAAAAACTGTTTTTT.

This clone has just a few counts. The V and J genes are TRBV28 and TRBJ2-7, with 9 nucleotides matching TRBD1. This CDR3 is built from 13 residues. Germline V gene sequence: CDR1 MDHEN, CDR2 SYDVKM. J lost 6 bases, V lost 10 bases, and 10 bases had no gene match. CDR3 residues: CATTGTGYPEQYF. The DNA for the CDR3 is TGTGCCACCACCGGGACAGGGTATCCCGAGCAGTACTTC.

The chain carries TRBV28 and TRBJ2-5, with 8 bases that match TRBD1. Germline loops: CDR1 MDHEN, CDR2 SYDVKM. CDR3 size: 14 residues. Losses at the gene ends were 4 bases for V and 5 bases for J; bases not matched to a gene: 6. In DNA form, the CDR3 reads TGTGCCAGCAGTTCAGGGGGCTTCGTGGAGACCCAGTACTTC. Encoded protein: CASSSGGFVETQYF.

In its sample, this clone was seen a few times. V is TRBV7-2 and J is TRBJ2-7; D might be TRBD1 (5 bases). CDR1 and CDR2 from the germline V gene are SGHTA and FQGNSA. The CDR3 has 15 residues. V was shortened by 0 bases and J by 1 base, with 10 bases between the two germline ends. The CDR3 loop is CASSLALQASYEQYF. DNA for the CDR3: TGTGCCAGCAGCTTAGCGCTACAGGCGTCCTACGAGCAGTACTTC.

Note on this clone: Other nucleotide sequences in the sample specify the same CDR3. This rearrangement joins TRBV30 to TRBJ2-5; 10 bases are a match to TRBD1. Germline V gene lookup returns CDR1 GTSNPN and CDR2 SVGIG (reference sequence). The CDR3 extends over 13 amino acids. Trimming cost V 3 bases and J 5 bases; bases outside gene matches: 3. CDR3: CAWSGDRGETQYF. The CDR3 DNA reads as TGTGCCTGGAGCGGGGACAGGGGTGAGACCCAGTACTTC.

This clone came up once. This chain joins TRBV7-2 and TRBJ2-5, with TRBD1 matching over 8 bases. This CDR3 has 16 residues. Trimming at V came to 5 bases and at J to 4 bases, leaving 12 bases not matched to a gene. CDR1 and CDR2 from the germline V gene are SGHTA and FQGNSA. The CDR3 loop is CASSPQTGVSRETQYF. As DNA, the CDR3 is TGTGCCAGCAGCCCTCAGACAGGGGTGTCAAGAGAGACCCAGTACTTC.

The table lists this clone with a count of one. The chain has TRBV27 and TRBJ2-1; 10 nucleotides align to TRBD2. The CDR3 has 19 amino acids. In germline, CDR1 is MNHEY, CDR2 SMNVEV (reference sequence). Trimming cost V 5 bases and J 4 bases; bases outside gene matches: 17. CDR3 amino acids: CASSLRGLAVVGRYNEQFF. As DNA, the CDR3 is TGTGCCAGCAGTCTCCGCGGACTAGCGGTCGTGGGGCGTTACAATGAGCAGTTCTTC.

Only one count was recorded for this clone. The chain joins TRBV19 to TRBJ2-3, with D possibly being TRBD1 or TRBD2 (5 bases each). Per germline, CDR1 LNHDA and CDR2 SQIVND (reference sequence). The CDR3 has 15 residues. Trimming removed 0 bases from V and 5 bases from J, with 12 bases in between. The CDR3 reads CASSIDIGARDTQYF. The CDR3 coding sequence is TGTGCCAGTAGTATAGATATCGGGGCGAGAGATACGCAGTATTTT.

A remark on this clone: Different DNA sequences within this sample yield the same CDR3. The rearrangement links TRBV18 to TRBJ2-5, with D unresolved. Trimming pared 3 bases from V and 1 base from J, leaving 9 bases between. Germline lookup yields CDR1 KGHSH and CDR2 LQKENI. The CDR3 is 14 residues long. Here the CDR3 reads CASSPPAGQETQYF. For the CDR3, the DNA is TGTGCCAGCTCACCCCCAGCAGGCCAAGAGACCCAGTACTTC.

V gene TRBV4-3 combines with J gene TRBJ1-4; unclear D gene. Germline V gene lookup returns CDR1 LGHNA and CDR2 YSLEER. The germline V and J ends were trimmed by 3 bases and 8 bases, with 19 bases remaining between them. This CDR3 is built from 16 residues. The CDR3 sequence: CASSHPGEAGKEKLFF. The CDR3 bases are TGCGCCAGCAGCCACCCCGGGGAGGCGGGGAAGGAAAAACTGTTTTTT.

The rearrangement links TRBV10-3 to TRBJ2-1; a possible D gene is TRBD1 (6 bases). V was clipped by 4 bases and J by 5 bases, with 12 bases between them. This CDR3 region has 14 residues. CDR1 is ENHRY and CDR2 is SYGVKD in the germline V gene. In DNA, the CDR3 is TGTGCCATCAGTGCGCAGGGGTGGGACAATGAGCAGTTCTTC. Encoded protein: CAISAQGWDNEQFF.

This rearrangement joins TRBV19 to TRBJ2-7; TRBD1 agrees at 8 bases. Germline trimming cut 5 bases from V and 7 bases from J; bases unmatched to any gene: 10. This CDR3 region has 14 residues. In germline, CDR1 is LNHDA, CDR2 SQIVND (reference sequence). The CDR3 region is CASSPGQVVTEQYF. The CDR3 DNA is TGTGCCAGTAGTCCGGGACAGGTGGTCACTGAGCAGTACTTC.

The rearrangement joins TRBV9 to TRBJ2-2; D may be TRBD1 (5 bases). V was pared by 5 bases and J by 6 bases, with 17 bases between. CDR3 size: 15 residues. Germline V CDR1 and CDR2: SGDLS, YYNGEE. The CDR3 here is CASRNDIQAAGELFF. The CDR3 nucleotides are TGTGCCAGCAGGAACGATATACAGGCCGCCGGGGAGCTGTTTTTT.

This clone was recorded once. The genes are TRBV7-5 and TRBJ2-7; the D call of TRBD1 is as the table states it, not checked on the DNA. TRBV7-5 is annotated as a pseudogene. CDR3 size: 13 residues. For the CDR3, the DNA is TGTGTCAGAAGCCACAATGAAACCTACGAGCAGTACTTC. Amino acids: CVRSHNETYEQYF.

The chain recombines TRBV9 with TRBJ2-1, with D unclear. CDR1 and CDR2 (germline): SGDLS, YYNGEE. The ends were cut back, 0 bases at V and 4 bases at J, with 11 bases in the middle. The length of the CDR3 is 15 residues. The CDR3 bases are TGTGCCAGCAGCGTAGAAGCTAGGTGGTACAATGAGCAGTTCTTC. This encodes CASSVEARWYNEQFF.

The chain uses TRBV4-1 and TRBJ2-1; no clear D gene. This CDR3 has 13 residues. Germline V CDR1 and CDR2: MGHRA, YSYEKL. V was trimmed by 1 base and J by 10 bases, leaving 11 bases between them. The DNA for the CDR3 is TGCGCCAGCAGCCAAGGATTGGCGAGAGAGCAGTTCTTC. This sequence encodes CASSQGLAREQFF.

The chain uses TRBV15 and TRBJ2-5; tentatively, D is TRBD1 (5 bases). The germline V gene encodes CDR1 LNHNV and CDR2 YYDKDF (reference sequence). CDR3 size: 12 residues. The CDR3 reads CATARDLETQYF. In DNA form, the CDR3 reads TGTGCAACCGCCAGGGATCTAGAGACCCAGTACTTC.

In nucleotides, the CDR3 is TGTGCCAGCAGCTTAGGGTTGGGGCAATATGGACTGTTTTTT. Its translation: CASSLGLGQYGLFF. The chain recombines TRBV7-9 with TRBJ1-4, with TRBD1 as a possible D gene (5 bases). Trimming took off 1 base at V and 13 bases at J, with 16 bases between the two ends. Germline loops: CDR1 SEHNR, CDR2 FQNEAQ (reference sequence). The CDR3 consists of 14 residues.

V usage is TRBV7-8 and J usage is TRBJ1-1; D may be TRBD1 (6 bases). This CDR3 spans 14 amino acids. Trimming cost V 5 bases and J 0 bases, with 10 bases left between them. Germline V gene lookup returns CDR1 SGHVS and CDR2 FQNEAQ. The CDR3 reads CASSLGGMNTEAFF. The CDR3 nucleotides are TGTGCCAGCAGCCTAGGGGGGATGAACACTGAAGCTTTCTTT.